This T cell receptor (beta chain) derives from a study of memory CD4+ T cells and cytomegalovirus serostatus. Single viable CD3+CD4+CD8-CD45RO+ cells were sorted as the memory CD4+ T cells. Concerning this clone: Its target is not known.

Study results and limitations: About two fifths of the roughly 150 known CMV-associated TCRbeta sequences appeared in CD4+ memory.

Only in-frame clones appear in the TCRdb table, and some are missing; sequencing was by immunoSEQ multiplex PCR. The data contain some 57,000 clones, around 85% of them singletons. The ends were cut back, 5 bases at V and 6 bases at J, with 13 bases in the middle. Germline V gives CDR1 MNHEY, CDR2 SMNVEV (reference sequence). CDR3 size: 13 residues. The chain has TRBV27 and TRBJ1-2; D unresolved. The specimen sequenced was memory CD4+ T cells from blood. This TCR was recovered from an adult in good health and CMV-seronegative. The DNA for the CDR3 is TGTGCCAGCAGTCCAAGAGAGGGCCATGGCTACACCTTC. Its translation is CASSPREGHGYTF.